This TCR beta chain is from a study of regulatory T cells in long-lasting Graves disease. Across the study: Graves' patients who were just diagnosed had used antithyroid drugs for under 3 months. Study results and caveats: Favored usage of TRBV28, TRBJ1-2 and TRBJ2-5 was recorded in persistent disease.

This clonotype was detected only a few times. Its target is not known. Between the trimmed V and J ends, which lost 2 bases and 8 bases, there was a span of 15 bases. Germline CDR1 reads MGHDK; CDR2 reads SYGVNS. This CDR3 spans 14 amino acids. Time point denoted: newly diagnosed GD, antithyroid drugs for less than 3 months. RNA from PBMCs was the source of the TCR library. American Thyroid Association guidelines defined Graves' disease diagnosis. The patients were drawn from one endocrinology department in Xi'an, China. CDR3 regions were amplified by Arm-PCR using iRepertoire HTBI primers to build TCR beta libraries. TCRdb itself ran the multiplex PCR reads through MiXCR, one entry per CDR3 protein. This table holds hundreds of thousands of distinct CDR3 sequences, roughly 17% found once. In addition, the sample was reused for a study of T cells in Graves' hyperthyroidism and ophthalmopathy.

The sample here was peripheral blood mononuclear cells (PBMCs), taken at new diagnosis, from a patient treated with antithyroid drugs. The receptor's source is a man aged 35-49 years with Graves disease. The chain uses TRBV25-1 and TRBJ1-1; maybe TRBD1 (5 bases). The CDR3 loop reads CASSEGLDRTEAFF. DNA of the CDR3: TGTGCCAGCAGTGAAGGTTTAGATCGGACAGAAGCTTTCTTT.